Each of the 25 T cell receptor beta chains below was sequenced from the same sample in a study of cytomegalovirus exposure and HLA in healthy donors. The PCR contained 60 Vbeta and 13 Jbeta primers. Libraries were prepared by immunoSEQ multiplex PCR; TCRdb keeps only in-frame clonotypes and omits some of them. This table has about 130,000 clones, 81% appearing once. Material for sequencing was PBMCs. Receptors originate from a man younger than 30 in good health and CMV-seronegative.

The chain combines TRBV5-1 with TRBJ2-2; a possible D gene is TRBD1 (5 bases). CDR3 length equals 14 residues. Trimming removed 3 bases from V and 4 bases from J, with 10 bases in between. Germline loops: CDR1 SGHRS, CDR2 YFSETQ. CDR3 amino acids: CASSSDTPTGELFF. CDR3 coding DNA: TGCGCCAGCAGCTCGGACACCCCCACCGGGGAGCTGTTTTTT.

The chain couples TRBV12-2 to TRBJ1-2; no check of the table's D call, TRBD1, against the DNA was made. TRBV12-2 is reported as a pseudogene. The CDR3 loop spans 17 amino acids. CDR3 residues: CASRLGFEGARVYGYTF. As DNA, the CDR3 is TGTGCAAGTCGCTTAGGATTTGAGGGGGCAAGGGTTTATGGCTACACCTTC.

With respect to this clone: Since the CDR3 does not end with the conserved phenylalanine or tryptophan, this likely comes from a read error. It is unclear where the CDR3 begins or ends on the DNA, so no DNA is shown, and the CDR3 is as TCRdb lists it. This chain connects TRBV7-8 to TRBJ2-2; TRBD2 was called by the table and not checked on the DNA. The CDR3 length is 10 residues, termini included. Germline V CDR1 and CDR2: SGHVS, FQNEAQ. CDR3 protein: CASSLALAGG.

The V call is TRBV4-3, the J call TRBJ2-1, with 10 bases identical to TRBD2. V shed 4 bases, J shed 0 bases, and the junction held 15 bases outside the gene matches. The CDR3 sequence is 20 residues long. CDR1 LGHNA and CDR2 YSLEER come from the germline V gene. CDR3: CASSLKDWYSGGDSYNEQFF. The CDR3 coding sequence is TGCGCCAGCAGCCTTAAAGATTGGTACAGCGGGGGGGACTCCTACAATGAGCAGTTCTTC.

The chain is built from TRBV25-1 and TRBJ2-7, with TRBD2 matching 7 bases. This CDR3 has 15 residues. Germline lookup yields CDR1 MGHDK and CDR2 SYGVNS. The V segment lost 3 bases and the J segment 3 bases; nucleotides outside the gene matches: 8. The CDR3 DNA reads TGTGCCAGCAGTGACCCTAGCGGAGGAGTCTACGAGCAGTACTTC. As protein: CASSDPSGGVYEQYF.

This clone came up a few times. This chain links TRBV14 with TRBJ1-1; possibly TRBD1 for D (5 bases). The V and J ends lost 3 bases and 1 base respectively, with 12 bases between them. Looked up from germline, CDR1 is SGHDN and CDR2 is FVKESK. The CDR3 is 15 amino acids. DNA of the CDR3: TGTGCCAGCAGCCAGGCCGGGGGGGGGAACACTGAAGCTTTCTTT. This gives the protein CASSQAGGGNTEAFF.

The chain is built from TRBV30 and TRBJ2-7; 10 bases are a match to TRBD2. Losses at the gene ends were 7 bases for V and 3 bases for J; bases not matched to a gene: 12. CDR1 and CDR2 (germline): GTSNPN, SVGIG (reference sequence). The CDR3 is 15 residues long. Here the CDR3 DNA reads TGTGCCTATCAGAAGGGCACTAGCGGGGTCTACGAGCAGTACTTC. Encoded protein: CAYQKGTSGVYEQYF.

The V gene is TRBV7-9, the J gene TRBJ1-2; D remains unclear. The V end lost 1 base, the J end lost 1 base, and 7 bases lay between the germline ends. CDR1 is SEHNR and CDR2 is FQNEAQ in the germline V gene (reference sequence). The CDR3 is made up of 14 amino acids. CDR3 sequence: CASSLVAYNYGYTF. In DNA, the CDR3 is TGTGCCAGCAGCTTAGTAGCTTATAACTATGGCTACACCTTC. The full variable domain, completed using reference TRBV7-9 and TRBJ1-2, is DTGVSQNPRHKITKRGQNVTFRCDPISEHNRLYWYRQTLGQGPEFLTYFQNEAQLEKSRLLSDRFSAERPKGSFSTLEIQRTEQGDSAMYLCASSLVAYNYGYTFGSGTRLTVV.

The CDR3 DNA follows: TGTGCCAGCACCCTGGACAGGGGGCGTGCGTCGGGAGGCTACACCTTC. This encodes CASTLDRGRASGGYTF. The V gene is TRBV11-2, the J gene TRBJ1-2, with 11 bases lining up with TRBD1. The CDR3 loop spans 16 amino acids. The germline V gene has CDR1 SGHAT and CDR2 FQNNGV. After removal of 7 bases from V and 8 bases from J, the junction contained 15 bases not matched to a gene.

This clone was seen a single time. The V gene is TRBV7-9, the J gene TRBJ1-2, with 7 bases fitting TRBD1. Germline-derived CDR1 and CDR2 are SEHNR and FQNEAQ (reference sequence). This CDR3 has 13 amino acids. The junction had 10 bases not matched to a gene; V was cut back by 7 bases and J by 8 bases. The CDR3 loop reads CASTFTGAGGYTF. The CDR3 region has the DNA TGTGCCAGCACCTTTACAGGGGCGGGGGGCTACACCTTC.

This clone occurred a few times. The rearrangement links TRBV28 to TRBJ1-2; perhaps TRBD1 as D (5 bases). CDR1 MDHEN and CDR2 SYDVKM come from the germline V gene. V dropped 7 bases and J dropped 8 bases, with 17 bases sitting between them. The CDR3 is 13 residues long. The CDR3 sequence: CASTPSGGWGYTF. CDR3 DNA: TGTGCCAGCACCCCGTCGGGGGGTTGGGGCTACACCTTC.

This sequence joins TRBV6-6 and TRBJ2-1, with D maybe TRBD2 (5 bases). CDR3 length equals 16 residues. CDR1 MNHNY and CDR2 SVGAGI come from the germline V gene (reference sequence). The V and J ends lost 0 bases and 1 base respectively, with 10 bases between them. CDR3 bases: TGTGCCAGCAGTTACTCGTCCAGAGGGTCCTACAATGAGCAGTTCTTC. It codes for CASSYSSRGSYNEQFF.

The V call is TRBV7-6, the J call TRBJ1-2, with TRBD1 matching 7 bases. Per the germline V gene, CDR1 is SGHVS and CDR2 is FNYEAQ. This CDR3 comprises 14 residues. Trimming removed 5 bases from V and 5 bases from J; junction bases left unmatched: 8. DNA for the CDR3: TGTGCCAGCAGCCCCTCGGGACAGCCTTATGGCTACACCTTC. Encoded protein: CASSPSGQPYGYTF.

The chain has TRBV28 and TRBJ1-4; a possible D gene is TRBD1 (5 bases). The ends were cut back, 7 bases at V and 8 bases at J, with 17 bases in the middle. CDR3 length: 14 amino acids. The germline gives CDR1 MDHEN, CDR2 SYDVKM. The CDR3 nucleotides are TGTGCCAGCACCGCGGGGGGTGTAAGGGAAAAACTGTTTTTT. It specifies CASTAGGVREKLFF. The full variable domain, completed using reference TRBV28 and TRBJ1-4, is DVKVTQSSRYLVKRTGEKVFLECVQDMDHENMFWYRQDPGLGLRLIYFSYDVKMKEKGDIPEGYSVSREKKERFSLILESASTNQTSMYLCASTAGGVREKLFFGSGTQLSVL.

The chain links TRBV9 to TRBJ1-2, with TRBD1 identical over 10 bases. This CDR3 contains 15 residues. Per germline, CDR1 SGDLS and CDR2 YYNGEE. J was trimmed by 4 bases and V by 2 bases; bases with no gene match: 5. The CDR3 loop is CASSVGGQGIYGYTF. The CDR3 DNA reads as TGTGCCAGCAGCGTGGGGGGACAGGGGATCTATGGCTACACCTTC. Drawing the rest from reference TRBV9 and TRBJ1-2, the complete variable domain is DSGVTQTPKHLITATGQRVTLRCSPRSGDLSVYWYQQSLDQGLQFLIQYYNGEERAKGNILERFSAQQFPDLHSELNLSSLELGDSALYFCASSVGGQGIYGYTFGSGTRLTVV.

J is TRBJ2-3 and V is TRBV7-9; possibly TRBD1 for D (6 bases). Per germline, CDR1 SEHNR and CDR2 FQNEAQ (reference sequence). V was clipped by 7 bases and J by 0 bases, with 14 bases between them. The CDR3 has 15 amino acids. The CDR3, as DNA: TGTGCCAGCATCCCGAGGGGGAAAAGCACAGATACGCAGTATTTT. Translating gives CASIPRGKSTDTQYF.

The chain couples TRBV30 to TRBJ2-3; D remains unclear. CDR1 is GTSNPN and CDR2 is SVGIG in the germline V gene (reference sequence). V lost 8 bases to trimming and J lost 8 bases, with 14 bases between them. This CDR3 has 11 amino acids. This CDR3 is CAGSVRGTQYF. In DNA form, the CDR3 reads TGTGCCGGTTCGGTTCGCGGTACGCAGTATTTT.

The J gene is TRBJ1-5, the V gene TRBV11-2; the match to TRBD1 covers 7 bases. The CDR3 has 12 residues. Germline V lookup: CDR1 SGHAT, CDR2 FQNNGV. The J segment lost 9 bases and the V segment lost 6 bases, leaving 5 bases of the junction unmatched. CDR3 sequence (DNA): TGTGCCAGCAGTCTGACAGGGTGGCCCCAGCATTTT. Translation gives CASSLTGWPQHF.

The V call is TRBV9, the J call TRBJ1-2; 7 positions match TRBD1. CDR1 and CDR2 from the germline V gene are SGDLS and YYNGEE. The ends lost 4 bases at V and 7 bases at J; junction bases unmatched: 16. The CDR3 has 16 residues. The CDR3 loop is CASSTNRDSNDIGYTF. In DNA form, the CDR3 reads TGTGCCAGCAGCACAAATCGGGACAGCAATGATATTGGCTACACCTTC.

The CDR3: CASTHGVNQPQHF. The CDR3 DNA follows: TGTGCCAGCACCCACGGGGTAAATCAGCCCCAGCATTTT. This chain joins TRBV7-9 and TRBJ1-5; D is uncertain. Looked up from germline, CDR1 is SEHNR and CDR2 is FQNEAQ (reference sequence). The CDR3 is made up of 13 amino acids. Trimming removed 7 bases at V and 4 bases at J, with 11 bases between.

This chain joins TRBV2 and TRBJ2-5; 7 bases are shared with TRBD2. This CDR3 has 17 residues. J lost 2 bases, V lost 3 bases, and 12 bases had no gene match. Germline-derived CDR1 and CDR2 are SNHLY and FYNNEI. This CDR3 is CASSEIGRGGYQETQYF. As DNA, the CDR3 is TGTGCCAGCAGTGAGATAGGGCGGGGAGGGTATCAAGAGACCCAGTACTTC.

This rearrangement joins TRBV28 to TRBJ1-1; TRBD1 matches at 8 bases. The CDR3 has 13 residues. Germline V CDR1 and CDR2: MDHEN, SYDVKM. Trimming took 6 bases from V and 7 from J; bases not matched to a gene: 7. The CDR3 sequence: CASSSGQGREAFF. CDR3 DNA sequence: TGTGCCAGCAGCTCTGGACAGGGCCGTGAAGCTTTCTTT.

The chain carries TRBV4-3 and TRBJ2-7; possibly TRBD1 for D (6 bases). V lost 1 base and J 7 bases, leaving 14 bases between the germline ends. Germline V gene data show CDR1 as LGHNA and CDR2 as YSLEER. This CDR3 contains 14 residues. The chain's CDR3 is CASSQGIQGNEQYF. CDR3 nucleotide sequence: TGCGCCAGCAGCCAAGGCATACAGGGCAATGAGCAGTACTTC.

CDR3 amino acids: CASSPLATWARGISPLHF. Written as DNA, the CDR3 is TGCGCCAGCAGTCCCTTGGCTACATGGGCCCGAGGGATATCACCCCTCCACTTT. This chain links TRBV5-1 with TRBJ1-6; D is uncertain. The CDR3 extends over 18 amino acids. With 5 bases removed from V and 10 bases from J, the gap between germline ends came to 28 bases. Germline V gene data show CDR1 as SGHRS and CDR2 as YFSETQ.

V is TRBV19 and J is TRBJ1-5; 8 bases are shared with TRBD1. CDR1 is LNHDA and CDR2 is SQIVND in the germline V gene (reference sequence). The CDR3 is made up of 17 amino acids. V lost 0 bases to trimming and J lost 4 bases; unmatched junction nucleotides: 8. The CDR3 is CASSIDRARGLNQPQHF. CDR3 in DNA: TGTGCCAGTAGTATAGATCGTGCCAGGGGGCTGAATCAGCCCCAGCATTTT.